The 2 T cell receptor beta chains below all came from one sample that was sequenced in a study of blood T cell repertoires in COVID-19 (dated by TCRdb to between 2020 and 2021). The library was prepared using the immunoSEQ multiplex PCR assay. TCRdb re-hosts the immuneACCESS table, in-frame sequences only. Its copies lack some clones; in the studies checked, an unresolved V gene accounts for under half of them, and the cause for the rest is not known. Across this sample there are roughly 84,000 clones, with 70% to 85% seen only once. The top ten clonotypes cover about 4.2% of the sample. The sequenced sample consisted of peripheral blood. These receptors originate from a woman between 45 and 65 years old with acute or convalescent COVID-19.

V is TRBV27 and J is TRBJ1-2, with 9 bases lining up with TRBD1. Trimming at V came to 3 bases and at J to 8 bases, leaving 7 bases not matched to a gene. The CDR3 has 14 amino acids. Germline V lookup: CDR1 MNHEY, CDR2 SMNVEV (reference sequence). The CDR3 region is CASSFSGTGRGYTF. The DNA of the CDR3 is TGTGCCAGCAGTTTCAGTGGGACAGGGAGGGGCTACACCTTC.

The rearrangement joins TRBV3-1 (or the pseudogene TRBV3-2) to TRBJ2-1, with 9 bases lining up with TRBD2. V was clipped by 5 bases and J by 6 bases; unmatched bases: 5. Germline CDR1 reads LGHDT; CDR2 reads YNNKEL (reference sequence). The CDR3 runs to 14 residues. CDR3 nucleotide sequence: TGTGCCAGCAGCACCAGTAGCGGGGGCAATGAGCAGTTCTTC. This translates into CASSTSSGGNEQFF.